This entry lists 21 T cell receptor beta chains sequenced from one sample in a study of blood T cell repertoires in COVID-19. Libraries were prepared by immunoSEQ multiplex PCR; TCRdb keeps only in-frame clonotypes and omits some of them. The table records around 380,000 clones, roughly 86% of them present only once. Sequencing was performed on PBMCs or T cells enriched from blood (not recorded which). Receptor source: a man younger than 45 who had recovered from COVID-19.

This rearrangement joins TRBV4-3 to TRBJ2-1, with 9 bases aligning to TRBD1. The CDR3 extends over 16 amino acids. Germline CDR1 and CDR2: LGHNA and YSLEER. Germline trimming cut 0 bases from V and 1 base from J; bases unmatched to any gene: 1. CDR3 bases: TGCGCCAGCAGCCAAGATGGACAGGGGTCCTACAATGAGCAGTTCTTC. Protein sequence: CASSQDGQGSYNEQFF.

The chain joins TRBV7-6 to TRBJ2-7; D might be TRBD2 (5 bases). The V and J ends lost 5 bases and 9 bases respectively, with 17 bases between them. The CDR3 is 13 amino acids. Germline values: CDR1 SGHVS, CDR2 FNYEAQ. The CDR3 sequence: CASSPGNGRRQYF. The CDR3 bases are TGTGCCAGCAGCCCGGGGAACGGCCGGAGGCAGTACTTC.

The rearrangement uses TRBV11-2 and TRBJ2-5; 16 bases line up with TRBD2. In germline, CDR1 is SGHAT, CDR2 FQNNGV. The CDR3 contains 15 residues. V was clipped by 5 bases and J by 9 bases; unmatched bases: 6. The CDR3 DNA is TGTGCCAGCAGCCGGTCGGGACTAGCGGGGGGGGCCCAGTACTTC. It encodes CASSRSGLAGGAQYF.

A word on this clone: Compared with germline, one end of the junction differs, possibly owing to a read error. CDR3 in DNA: TGTGCCTGGAGTTATTACAGGTTGGGCAGGGCGCTTATACATTTT. This sequence encodes CAWSYYRLGRALIHF. The J gene is TRBJ1-3, the V gene TRBV30, with D tentatively TRBD1 (5 bases). Germline loops: CDR1 GTSNPN, CDR2 SVGIG (reference sequence). The CDR3 runs to 15 residues.

The chain employs TRBV11-3 and TRBJ1-1; the D gene is possibly TRBD1 (5 bases). V was trimmed by 3 bases and J by 7 bases, leaving 12 bases between them. Germline CDR1 and CDR2: SGHNT and YENEEA. This CDR3 region has 13 residues. The CDR3 DNA is TGTGCCAGCAGCTTGCAGGGCGGAGATGAAGCTTTCTTT. Protein: CASSLQGGDEAFF.

This clone was found once. The chain combines TRBV27 with TRBJ2-2; tentative D call: TRBD2 (6 bases). CDR1 is MNHEY, CDR2 SMNVEV, per germline (reference sequence). This CDR3 region has 16 residues. The ends were cut back, 6 bases at V and 5 bases at J, with 19 bases in the middle. The CDR3 here is CASRGGTLAGTGELFF. Written as DNA, the CDR3 is TGTGCCAGCAGAGGAGGGACCCTGGCTGGGACCGGGGAGCTGTTTTTT.

The chain carries TRBV6-5 and TRBJ1-2; no clear D gene. Germline V lookup: CDR1 MNHEY, CDR2 SVGAGI. Deletions cut 6 bases from V and 3 bases from J, with 11 bases between. This CDR3 has 13 residues. The CDR3 spells CASSRDTDYGYTF. CDR3 nucleotides: TGTGCCAGCAGCCGAGACACGGACTATGGCTACACCTTC.

This chain uses TRBV29-1 with TRBJ1-1; D remains ambiguous. Trimming removed 8 bases at V and 5 bases at J, with 12 bases between. From germline, CDR1 is SQVTM and CDR2 ANQGSEA. This CDR3 is 11 amino acids long. The CDR3 DNA follows: TGCAGCCACATGGGCGGGACTGAAGCTTTCTTT. Its translation: CSHMGGTEAFF.

V is TRBV5-1 and J is TRBJ1-5, with 8 bases matching TRBD1. J lost 7 bases, V lost 3 bases, and 6 bases had no gene match. This CDR3 has 14 residues. Germline V gene lookup returns CDR1 SGHRS and CDR2 YFSETQ. CDR3 in amino acids: CASSSGQGDQPQHF. CDR3 sequence (DNA): TGCGCCAGCAGCTCCGGACAGGGTGACCAGCCCCAGCATTTT. The full variable domain, its missing parts supplied by reference TRBV5-1 and TRBJ1-5, is KAGVTQTPRYLIKTRGQQVTLSCSPISGHRSVSWYQQTPGQGLQFLFEYFSETQRNKGNFPGRFSGRQFSNSRSEMNVSTLELGDSALYLCASSSGQGDQPQHFGDGTRLSIL.

The CDR3 DNA reads as TGCAGCGCAGGGGCAGATACGCAGTATTTT. This sequence encodes CSAGADTQYF. The chain couples TRBV29-1 to TRBJ2-3; D possibly corresponds to TRBD1 (6 bases). V lost 7 bases and J 4 bases, leaving 6 bases between the germline ends. The CDR3 runs 10 residues. Germline V lookup: CDR1 SQVTM, CDR2 ANQGSEA.

J is TRBJ1-5 and V is TRBV6-2 or TRBV6-3, with D uncertain. This CDR3 comprises 13 residues. V lost 6 bases and J lost 5, with 11 bases in between. Germline CDR1 MNHEY, CDR2 SVGEGT. In nucleotides, the CDR3 is TGTGCCAGCAGCCCGATGGGAGATCAGCCCCAGCATTTT. This codes for CASSPMGDQPQHF.

This chain's CDR3 is CASSLGATYTEAFF. CDR3 in DNA: TGCGCCAGCAGCTTGGGGGCGACGTACACTGAAGCTTTCTTT. This chain links TRBV5-1 with TRBJ1-1; D is unclear. CDR3 size: 14 residues. Trimming removed 0 bases from V and 3 bases from J, with 9 bases in between. Per the germline V gene, CDR1 is SGHRS and CDR2 is YFSETQ. Together with reference TRBV5-1 and TRBJ1-1, the CDR3 gives the full variable domain: KAGVTQTPRYLIKTRGQQVTLSCSPISGHRSVSWYQQTPGQGLQFLFEYFSETQRNKGNFPGRFSGRQFSNSRSEMNVSTLELGDSALYLCASSLGATYTEAFFGQGTRLTVV.

The chain links TRBV5-1 to TRBJ2-5; 10 positions agree with TRBD1. V shed 4 bases and J 5 bases; nucleotides not matched to a gene: 23. Germline V gene data show CDR1 as SGHRS and CDR2 as YFSETQ. The CDR3 has 20 residues. CDR3 coding DNA: TGCGCCAGCAGCCTGGCCGGGACAGGGGCATACCAGCGGAGTTATGAGACCCAGTACTTC. The encoded protein is CASSLAGTGAYQRSYETQYF.

The genes are TRBV4-1 and TRBJ2-7; 7 bases align to TRBD1. V lost 3 bases, J lost 4 bases, and 9 bases stayed unmatched. Germline V gene sequence: CDR1 MGHRA, CDR2 YSYEKL. The CDR3 covers 15 residues. CDR3 nucleotides: TGCGCCAGCAGCCACACCGGGACAGCTTCTTACGAGCAGTACTTC. Protein product: CASSHTGTASYEQYF.

This clone was seen more than once but under ten times. The chain recombines TRBV11-3 with TRBJ1-1; D is uncertain. CDR1 and CDR2 (germline): SGHNT, YENEEA. V gave up 4 bases and J gave up 8 bases, with 14 bases separating them. The CDR3 is made up of 13 amino acids. CDR3 DNA sequence: TGTGCCAGCAGCTCGCGACTTGGGTCGGAAGCTTTCTTT. Amino acid sequence: CASSSRLGSEAFF. The whole variable domain, filled in from reference TRBV11-3 and TRBJ1-1, reads EAGVVQSPRYKIIEKKQPVAFWCNPISGHNTLYWYLQNLGQGPELLIRYENEEAVDDSQLPKDRFSAERLKGVDSTLKIQPAELGDSAVYLCASSSRLGSEAFFGQGTRLTVV.

The V call is TRBV18, the J call TRBJ1-2, with 9 bases aligning to TRBD1. Per the germline V gene, CDR1 is KGHSH and CDR2 is LQKENI. The ends lost 0 bases at V and 0 bases at J; junction bases unmatched: 5. The CDR3 covers 17 residues. The CDR3, as DNA: TGTGCCAGCTCACCACCGGGACAGGGTTTAGCTAACTATGGCTACACCTTC. Its translation is CASSPPGQGLANYGYTF.

The chain joins TRBV3-1 (or the pseudogene TRBV3-2) to TRBJ1-4; D might be TRBD1 (5 bases). Trimming left V 4 bases short and J 5 bases short, with 14 bases between. The CDR3 is 15 amino acids. Germline V lookup: CDR1 LGHDT, CDR2 YNNKEL (reference sequence). The CDR3 DNA follows: TGTGCCAGCAGCCCGGGCGGAGGGGCGAATGAAAAACTGTTTTTT. Its protein product is CASSPGGGANEKLFF.

The chain uses TRBV18 and TRBJ1-4, with D maybe TRBD1 (6 bases). V lost 2 bases to trimming and J lost 8 bases, with 12 bases between them. This CDR3 comprises 14 residues. CDR1 is KGHSH and CDR2 is LQKENI in the germline V gene. The CDR3 DNA reads TGTGCCAGCTCACCAAAACAGGGTCGAGAAAAACTGTTTTTT. This encodes CASSPKQGREKLFF. Full variable domain (outside the CDR3, taken from reference TRBV18 and TRBJ1-4): NAGVMQNPRHLVRRRGQEARLRCSPMKGHSHVYWYRQLPEEGLKFMVYLQKENIIDESGMPKERFSAEFPKEGPSILRIQQVVRGDSAAYFCASSPKQGREKLFFGSGTQLSVL.

This clone was seen just once. The chain is built from TRBV4-2 and TRBJ2-7, with D perhaps matching TRBD2 (6 bases). Trimming removed 2 bases from V and 0 bases from J, with 11 bases in between. The CDR3 covers 15 residues. CDR1 is LGHNA and CDR2 is YNFKEQ in the germline V gene. The CDR3 sequence is CASSQTGLTSYEQYF. The DNA for the CDR3 is TGTGCCAGCAGCCAAACGGGACTGACCTCCTACGAGCAGTACTTC.

The rearrangement links TRBV2 to TRBJ2-7; no clear D. There are 12 residues in the CDR3. V lost 4 bases to trimming and J lost 5 bases, with 9 bases between them. Germline lookup yields CDR1 SNHLY and CDR2 FYNNEI. The DNA of the CDR3 is TGTGCCAGCAGTGGTGGGCAGCACGAGCAGTACTTC. Residues: CASSGGQHEQYF. The complete variable domain, with remaining parts taken from reference TRBV2 and TRBJ2-7, reads EPEVTQTPSHQVTQMGQEVILRCVPISNHLYFYWYRQILGQKVEFLVSFYNNEISEKSEIFDDQFSVERPDGSNFTLKIRSTKLEDSAMYFCASSGGQHEQYFGPGTRLTVT.

The chain joins TRBV7-9 to TRBJ2-5, with 11 nucleotides matching TRBD2. CDR1 SEHNR and CDR2 FQNEAQ come from the germline V gene (reference sequence). The CDR3 sequence is 14 residues long. Trimming cost V 4 bases and J 5 bases; bases outside gene matches: 3. The CDR3, as DNA: TGTGCCAGCAGCTCTCGACTAGCGGGGGAGACCCAGTACTTC. This encodes CASSSRLAGETQYF.